This T cell receptor beta chain came from a study of shared clonotypes between healthy human individuals. Some clones are missing from TCRdb's copy, which holds only in-frame ones; the method was immunoSEQ multiplex PCR. This sample has a few million clones, with 93% found just once. Terminally differentiated effector memory CD45RA+ cells were left out of the naive CD8 fraction, which was CD45RO-negative and positively selected for CCR7. Trimming stripped 1 base from V and 2 bases from J, with 9 bases between. This CDR3 is built from 14 residues. In germline, CDR1 is SGHAT, CDR2 FQNNGV. The source is a man between 18 and 29 years old in good health. Some clones in this sample may be carry-over from other donors' samples. Input material: naive CD8+ T cells from PBMCs. The V and J genes are TRBV11-2 and TRBJ2-7; no definite D call. CDR3 DNA: TGTGCCAGCAGCTTAGGGCTAGAAACCTACGAGCAGTACTTC. Its protein is CASSLGLETYEQYF. Full variable domain (missing parts from reference TRBV11-2 and TRBJ2-7): EAGVAQSPRYKIIEKRQSVAFWCNPISGHATLYWYQQILGQGPKLLIQFQNNGVVDDSQLPKDRFSAERLKGVDSTLKIQPAKLEDSAVYLCASSLGLETYEQYFGPGTRLTVT.